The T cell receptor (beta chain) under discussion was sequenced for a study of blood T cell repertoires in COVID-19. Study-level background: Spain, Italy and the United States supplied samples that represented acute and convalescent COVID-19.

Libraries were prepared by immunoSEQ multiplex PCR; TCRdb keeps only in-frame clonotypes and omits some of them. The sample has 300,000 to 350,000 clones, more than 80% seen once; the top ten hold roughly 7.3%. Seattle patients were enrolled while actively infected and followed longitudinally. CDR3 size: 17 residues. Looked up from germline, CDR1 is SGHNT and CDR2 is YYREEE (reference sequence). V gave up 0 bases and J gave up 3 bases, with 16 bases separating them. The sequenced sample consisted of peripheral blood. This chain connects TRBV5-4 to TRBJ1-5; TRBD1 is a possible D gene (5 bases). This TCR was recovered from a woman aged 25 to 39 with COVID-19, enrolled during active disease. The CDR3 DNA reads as TGTGCCAGCAGCTTGGGCCCTACAGGAAGTAACAATCAGCCCCAGCATTTT. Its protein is CASSLGPTGSNNQPQHF.